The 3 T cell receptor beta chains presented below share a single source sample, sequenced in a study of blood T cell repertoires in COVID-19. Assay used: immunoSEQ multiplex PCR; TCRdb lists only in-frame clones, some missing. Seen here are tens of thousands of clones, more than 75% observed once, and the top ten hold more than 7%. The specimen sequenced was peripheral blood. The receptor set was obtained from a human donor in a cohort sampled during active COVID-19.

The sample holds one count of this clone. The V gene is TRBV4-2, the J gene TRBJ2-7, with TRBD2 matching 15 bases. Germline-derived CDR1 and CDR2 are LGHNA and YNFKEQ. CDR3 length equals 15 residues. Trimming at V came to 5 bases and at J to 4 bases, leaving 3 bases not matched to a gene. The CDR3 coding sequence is TGTGCCAGCAGCTGGACTAGCGGGGGGGCTTACGAGCAGTACTTC. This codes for CASSWTSGGAYEQYF.

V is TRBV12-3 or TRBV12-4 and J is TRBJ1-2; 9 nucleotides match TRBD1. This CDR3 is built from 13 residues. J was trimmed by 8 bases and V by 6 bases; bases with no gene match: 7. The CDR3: CASSTGTGYGYTF. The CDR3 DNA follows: TGTGCCAGCAGCACCGGGACAGGGTACGGCTACACCTTC.

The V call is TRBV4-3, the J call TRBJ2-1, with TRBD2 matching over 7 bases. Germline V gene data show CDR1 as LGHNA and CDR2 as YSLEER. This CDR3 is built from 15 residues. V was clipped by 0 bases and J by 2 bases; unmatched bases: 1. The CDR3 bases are TGCGCCAGCAGCCAAGAGGGAGGGCCCTACAATGAGCAGTTCTTC. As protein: CASSQEGGPYNEQFF.